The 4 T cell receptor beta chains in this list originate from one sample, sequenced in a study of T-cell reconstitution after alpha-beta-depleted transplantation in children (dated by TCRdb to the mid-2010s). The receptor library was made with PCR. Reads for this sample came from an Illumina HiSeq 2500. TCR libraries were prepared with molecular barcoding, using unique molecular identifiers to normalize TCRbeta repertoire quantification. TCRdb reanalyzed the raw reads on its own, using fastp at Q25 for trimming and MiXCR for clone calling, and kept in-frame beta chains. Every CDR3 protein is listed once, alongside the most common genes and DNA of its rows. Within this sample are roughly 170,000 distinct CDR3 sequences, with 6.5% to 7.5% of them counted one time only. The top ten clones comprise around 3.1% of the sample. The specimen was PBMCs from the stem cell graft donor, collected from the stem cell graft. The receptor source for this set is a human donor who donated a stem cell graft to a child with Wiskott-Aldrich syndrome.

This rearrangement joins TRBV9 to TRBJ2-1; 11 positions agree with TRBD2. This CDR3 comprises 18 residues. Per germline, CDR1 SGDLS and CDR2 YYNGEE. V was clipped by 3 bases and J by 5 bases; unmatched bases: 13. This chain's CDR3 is CASSGTSGRDSRHNEQFF. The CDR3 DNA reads TGTGCCAGCAGCGGAACTAGCGGGAGAGATAGCCGGCACAATGAGCAGTTCTTC.

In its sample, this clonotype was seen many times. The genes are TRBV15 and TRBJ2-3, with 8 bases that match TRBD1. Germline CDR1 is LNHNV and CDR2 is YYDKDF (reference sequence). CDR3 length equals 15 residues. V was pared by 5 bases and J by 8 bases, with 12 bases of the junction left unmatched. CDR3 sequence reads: CATSPRQGSGGTQYF. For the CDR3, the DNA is TGTGCCACCAGCCCTAGACAGGGGTCAGGAGGTACGCAGTATTTT.

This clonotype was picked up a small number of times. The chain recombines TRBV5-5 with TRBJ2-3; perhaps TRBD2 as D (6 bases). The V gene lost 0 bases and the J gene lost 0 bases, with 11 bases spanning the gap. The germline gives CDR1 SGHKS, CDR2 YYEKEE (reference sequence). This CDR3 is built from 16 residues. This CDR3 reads CASSLGDFSSTDTQYF. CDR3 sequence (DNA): TGTGCCAGCAGCTTGGGGGACTTTTCTAGCACAGATACGCAGTATTTT. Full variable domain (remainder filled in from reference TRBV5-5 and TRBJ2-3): DAGVTQSPTHLIKTRGQQVTLRCSPISGHKSVSWYQQVLGQGPQFIFQYYEKEERGRGNFPDRFSARQFPNYSSELNVNALLLGDSALYLCASSLGDFSSTDTQYFGPGTRLTVL.

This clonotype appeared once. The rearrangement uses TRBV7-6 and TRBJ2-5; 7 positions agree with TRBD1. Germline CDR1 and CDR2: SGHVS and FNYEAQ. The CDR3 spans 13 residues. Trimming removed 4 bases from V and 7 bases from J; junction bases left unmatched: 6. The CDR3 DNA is TGTGCCAGCAGCTCAGGGGGTCGTTGGACCCAGTACTTC. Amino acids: CASSSGGRWTQYF.